This T cell receptor beta chain was identified during a study of T-cell reconstitution after alpha-beta-depleted transplantation in children. Findings and caveats of the study: Reported findings indicate that, about two months after transplant, alpha-beta T cells came from several hundred expanded clones, which were derived from non-depleted graft cells. Day-60 TCRbeta diversity that was high in some patients was derived from surviving recipient T cells and thymic progenitors. One year post-transplant, T-cell counts and diversity were largely derived from T cells produced anew.

The length of the CDR3 is 16 residues. V trimming: 5 bases; J trimming: 6 bases; junction bases outside the gene matches: 10. Germline V gives CDR1 DFQATT, CDR2 SNEGSKA (reference sequence). This clonotype was counted only a few times. The target antigen is unknown. Preparation of the TCRbeta library used unique molecular identifiers. TCRdb analysed the PCR reads with MiXCR anew, one entry per CDR3 protein. The sample lists under 850,000 distinct CDR3 sequences, 10% to 15% occurring once. This specimen was PBMCs, taken before TCRalphabeta/CD19-depleted stem cell transplant. This chain joins TRBV20-1 and TRBJ2-2; 12 bases are shared with TRBD2. This clonotype was obtained from a girl aged 2 to 10 with congenital amegakaryocytic thrombocytopenia, due to receive a stem cell transplant. In nucleotides, the CDR3 is TGCAGTGCTTACGAAAGACTAGCGGGAGTCGCCGGGGAGCTGTTTTTT. It encodes CSAYERLAGVAGELFF.